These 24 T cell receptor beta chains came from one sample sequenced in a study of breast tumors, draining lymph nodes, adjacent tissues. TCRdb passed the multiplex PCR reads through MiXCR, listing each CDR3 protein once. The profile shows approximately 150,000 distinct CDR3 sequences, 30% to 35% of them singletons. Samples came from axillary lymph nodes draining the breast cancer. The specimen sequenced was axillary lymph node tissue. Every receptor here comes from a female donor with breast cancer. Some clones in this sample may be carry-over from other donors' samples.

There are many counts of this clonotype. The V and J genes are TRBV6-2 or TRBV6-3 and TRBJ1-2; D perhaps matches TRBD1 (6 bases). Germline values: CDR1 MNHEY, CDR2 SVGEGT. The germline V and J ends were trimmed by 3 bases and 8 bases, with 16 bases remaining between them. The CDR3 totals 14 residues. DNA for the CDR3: TGTGCCAGCAGTTATCGACAGGTTCACCGGGGCTACACCTTC. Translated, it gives CASSYRQVHRGYTF.

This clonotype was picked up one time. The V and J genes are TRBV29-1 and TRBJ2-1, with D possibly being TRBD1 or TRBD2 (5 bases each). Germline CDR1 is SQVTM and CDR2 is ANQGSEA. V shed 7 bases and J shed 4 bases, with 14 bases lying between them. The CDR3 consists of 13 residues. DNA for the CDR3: TGCAGCGCCAAACGAGGGGTATACAATGAGCAGTTCTTC. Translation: CSAKRGVYNEQFF.

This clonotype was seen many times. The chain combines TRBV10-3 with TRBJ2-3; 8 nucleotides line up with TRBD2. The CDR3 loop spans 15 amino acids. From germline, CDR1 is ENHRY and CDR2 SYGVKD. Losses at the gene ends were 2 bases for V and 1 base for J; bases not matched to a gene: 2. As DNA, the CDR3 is TGTGCCATCAGTGAGGGTAGCGGGGGCACAGATACGCAGTATTTT. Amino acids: CAISEGSGGTDTQYF.

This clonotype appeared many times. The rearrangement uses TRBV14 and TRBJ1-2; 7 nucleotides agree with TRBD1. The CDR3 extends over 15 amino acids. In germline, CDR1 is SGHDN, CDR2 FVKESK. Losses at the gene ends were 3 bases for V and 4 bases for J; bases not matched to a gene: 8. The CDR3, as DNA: TGTGCCAGCAGCCACCGACAGGGAGAACCCTATGGCTACACCTTC. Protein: CASSHRQGEPYGYTF.

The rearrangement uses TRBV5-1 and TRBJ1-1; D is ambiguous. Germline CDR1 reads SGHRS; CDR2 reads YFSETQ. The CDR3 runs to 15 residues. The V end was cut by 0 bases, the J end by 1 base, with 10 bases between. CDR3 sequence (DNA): TGCGCCAGCAGCTTGGAGGCCAGTAGGAACACTGAAGCTTTCTTT. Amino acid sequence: CASSLEASRNTEAFF. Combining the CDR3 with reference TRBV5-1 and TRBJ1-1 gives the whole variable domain KAGVTQTPRYLIKTRGQQVTLSCSPISGHRSVSWYQQTPGQGLQFLFEYFSETQRNKGNFPGRFSGRQFSNSRSEMNVSTLELGDSALYLCASSLEASRNTEAFFGQGTRLTVV.

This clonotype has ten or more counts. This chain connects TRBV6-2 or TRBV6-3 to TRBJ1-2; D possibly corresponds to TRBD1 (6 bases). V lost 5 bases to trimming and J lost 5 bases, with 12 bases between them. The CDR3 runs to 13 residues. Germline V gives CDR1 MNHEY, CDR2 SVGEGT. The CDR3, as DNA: TGTGCCAGCAGTCCCCCAGGGGAATATGGCTACACCTTC. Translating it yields CASSPPGEYGYTF.

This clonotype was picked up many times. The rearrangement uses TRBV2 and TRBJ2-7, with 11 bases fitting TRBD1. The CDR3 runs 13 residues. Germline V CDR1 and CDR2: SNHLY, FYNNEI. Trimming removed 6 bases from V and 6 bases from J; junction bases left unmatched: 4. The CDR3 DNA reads TGTGCCAGCAGGGGACAGGGGGTCTCCGAGCAGTACTTC. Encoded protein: CASRGQGVSEQYF. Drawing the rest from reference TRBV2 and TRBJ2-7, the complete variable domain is EPEVTQTPSHQVTQMGQEVILRCVPISNHLYFYWYRQILGQKVEFLVSFYNNEISEKSEIFDDQFSVERPDGSNFTLKIRSTKLEDSAMYFCASRGQGVSEQYFGPGTRLTVT.

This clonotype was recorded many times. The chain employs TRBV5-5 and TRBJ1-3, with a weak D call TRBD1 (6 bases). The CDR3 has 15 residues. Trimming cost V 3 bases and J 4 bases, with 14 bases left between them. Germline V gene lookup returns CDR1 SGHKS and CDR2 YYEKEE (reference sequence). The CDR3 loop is CASSSDRTSGNTIYF. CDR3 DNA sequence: TGTGCCAGCAGCTCAGACAGGACTTCGGGAAACACCATATATTTT.

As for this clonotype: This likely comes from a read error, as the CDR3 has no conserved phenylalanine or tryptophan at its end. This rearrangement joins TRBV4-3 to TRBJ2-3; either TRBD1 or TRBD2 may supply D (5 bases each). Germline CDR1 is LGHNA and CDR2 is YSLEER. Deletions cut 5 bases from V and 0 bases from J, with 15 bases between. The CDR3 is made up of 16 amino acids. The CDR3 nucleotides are TGCGCCAGCAGCTTCGGCGGAGGACAAAGCACAGATACGCAGTATTCT. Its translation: CASSFGGGQSTDTQYS.

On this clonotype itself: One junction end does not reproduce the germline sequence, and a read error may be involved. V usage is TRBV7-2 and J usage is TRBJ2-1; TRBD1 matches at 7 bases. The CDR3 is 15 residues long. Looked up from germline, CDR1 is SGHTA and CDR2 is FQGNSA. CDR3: CASSLATGNYNEQLF. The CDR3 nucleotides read TGTGCCAGCAGCTTAGCGACAGGGAACTACAATGAGCAGCTCTTC.

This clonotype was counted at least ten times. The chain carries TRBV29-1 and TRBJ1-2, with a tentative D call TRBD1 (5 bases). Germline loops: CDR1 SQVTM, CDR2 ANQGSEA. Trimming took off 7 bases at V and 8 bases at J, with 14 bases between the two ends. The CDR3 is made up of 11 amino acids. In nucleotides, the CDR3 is TGCAGCGCCATCAGGGCTCAAGGCTACACCTTC. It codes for CSAIRAQGYTF. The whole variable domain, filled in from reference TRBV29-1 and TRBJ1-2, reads SAVISQKPSRDICQRGTSLTIQCQVDSQVTMMFWYRQQPGQSLTLIATANQGSEATYESGFVIDKFPISRPNLTFSTLTVSNMSPEDSSIYLCSAIRAQGYTFGSGTRLTVV.

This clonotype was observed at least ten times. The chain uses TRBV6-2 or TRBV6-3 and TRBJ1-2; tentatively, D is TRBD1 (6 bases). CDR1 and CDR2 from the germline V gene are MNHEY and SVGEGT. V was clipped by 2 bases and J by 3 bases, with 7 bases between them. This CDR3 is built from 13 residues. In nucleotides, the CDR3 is TGTGCCAGCAGTTACGGGGGCCACTATGGCTACACCTTC. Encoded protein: CASSYGGHYGYTF.

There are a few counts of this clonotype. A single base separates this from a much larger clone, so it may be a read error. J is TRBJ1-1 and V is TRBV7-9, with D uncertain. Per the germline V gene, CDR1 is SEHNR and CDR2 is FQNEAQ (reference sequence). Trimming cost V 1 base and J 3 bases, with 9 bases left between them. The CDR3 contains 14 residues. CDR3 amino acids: CASSLGIMDTEAFF. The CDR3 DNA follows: TGTGCCAGCAGCTTAGGAATTATGGACACTGAAGCTTTCTTT.

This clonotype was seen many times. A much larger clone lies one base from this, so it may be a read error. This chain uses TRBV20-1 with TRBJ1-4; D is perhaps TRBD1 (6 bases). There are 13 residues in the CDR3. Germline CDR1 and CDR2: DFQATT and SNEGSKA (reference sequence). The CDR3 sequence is CSAMRGRGETLFF. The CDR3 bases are TGCAGTGCTATGAGGGGGAGAGGTGAAACACTGTTTTTT.

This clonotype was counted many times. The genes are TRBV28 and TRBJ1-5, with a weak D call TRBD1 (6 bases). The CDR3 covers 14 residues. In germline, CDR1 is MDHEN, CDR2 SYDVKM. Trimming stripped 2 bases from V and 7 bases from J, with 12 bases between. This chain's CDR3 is CASSLAGASQPQHF. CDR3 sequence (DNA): TGTGCCAGCAGTTTAGCAGGGGCCTCCCAGCCCCAGCATTTT.

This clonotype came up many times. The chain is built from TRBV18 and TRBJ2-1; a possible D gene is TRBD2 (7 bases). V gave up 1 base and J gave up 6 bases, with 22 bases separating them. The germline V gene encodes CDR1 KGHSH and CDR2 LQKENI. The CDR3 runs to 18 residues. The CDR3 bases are TGTGCCAGCTCACCACTATGGGGGGGGACACCGGTCCCCAATGAGCAGTTCTTC. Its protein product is CASSPLWGGTPVPNEQFF.

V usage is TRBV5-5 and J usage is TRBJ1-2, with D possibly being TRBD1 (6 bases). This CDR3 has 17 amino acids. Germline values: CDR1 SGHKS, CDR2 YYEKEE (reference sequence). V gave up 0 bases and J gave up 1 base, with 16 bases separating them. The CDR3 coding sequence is TGTGCCAGCAGCTTGGGACAGGCGGCTTATGTTAACTATGGCTACACCTTC. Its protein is CASSLGQAAYVNYGYTF.

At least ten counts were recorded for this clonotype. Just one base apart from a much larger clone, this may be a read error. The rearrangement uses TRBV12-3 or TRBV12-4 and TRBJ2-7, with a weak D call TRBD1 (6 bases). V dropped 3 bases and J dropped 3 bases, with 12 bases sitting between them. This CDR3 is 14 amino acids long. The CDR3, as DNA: TGTGCCAGCAGTTTCCGGACAGAGAGCTACGAGCAGTACTTC. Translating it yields CASSFRTESYEQYF.

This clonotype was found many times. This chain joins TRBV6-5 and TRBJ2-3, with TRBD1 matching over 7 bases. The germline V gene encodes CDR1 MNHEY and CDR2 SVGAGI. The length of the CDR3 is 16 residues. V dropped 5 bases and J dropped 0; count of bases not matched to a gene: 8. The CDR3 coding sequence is TGTGCCAGCAGTAAGAGGGACAGTTCTAGCACAGATACGCAGTATTTT. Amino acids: CASSKRDSSSTDTQYF.

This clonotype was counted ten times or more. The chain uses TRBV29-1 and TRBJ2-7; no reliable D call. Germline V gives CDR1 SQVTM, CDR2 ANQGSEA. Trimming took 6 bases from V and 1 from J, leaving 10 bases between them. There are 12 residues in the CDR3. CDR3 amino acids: CSVVVQSYEQYF. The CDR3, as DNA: TGCAGCGTCGTGGTTCAATCCTACGAGCAGTACTTC.

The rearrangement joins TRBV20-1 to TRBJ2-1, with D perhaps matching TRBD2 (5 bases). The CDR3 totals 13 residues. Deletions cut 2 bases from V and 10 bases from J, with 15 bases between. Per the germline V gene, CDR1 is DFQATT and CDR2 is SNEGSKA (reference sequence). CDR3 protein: CSARRVQGGEQFF. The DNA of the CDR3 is TGCAGTGCTAGAAGGGTCCAAGGCGGGGAGCAGTTCTTC.

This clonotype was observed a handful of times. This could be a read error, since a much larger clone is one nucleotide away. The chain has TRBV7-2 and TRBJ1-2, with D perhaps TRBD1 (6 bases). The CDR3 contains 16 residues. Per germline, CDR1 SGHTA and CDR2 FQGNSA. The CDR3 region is CASSQNLGALNYGHTF. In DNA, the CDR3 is TGTGCCAGCAGCCAGAACCTGGGGGCGCTGAACTATGGCCACACCTTC.

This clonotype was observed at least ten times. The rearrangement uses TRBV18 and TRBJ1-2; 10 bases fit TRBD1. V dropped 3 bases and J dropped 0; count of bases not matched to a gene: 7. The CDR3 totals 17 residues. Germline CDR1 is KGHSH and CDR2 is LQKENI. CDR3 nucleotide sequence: TGTGCCAGCTCACCGGCGACAGGGGGCACGGCTAACTATGGCTACACCTTC. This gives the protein CASSPATGGTANYGYTF.

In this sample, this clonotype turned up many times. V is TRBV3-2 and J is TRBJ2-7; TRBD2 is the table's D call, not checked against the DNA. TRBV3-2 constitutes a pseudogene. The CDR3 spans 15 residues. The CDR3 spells CASSQDRSAVYEQYV. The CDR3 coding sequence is TGTGCCAGCAGCCAAGACCGGTCAGCGGTCTACGAGCAGTACGTC.